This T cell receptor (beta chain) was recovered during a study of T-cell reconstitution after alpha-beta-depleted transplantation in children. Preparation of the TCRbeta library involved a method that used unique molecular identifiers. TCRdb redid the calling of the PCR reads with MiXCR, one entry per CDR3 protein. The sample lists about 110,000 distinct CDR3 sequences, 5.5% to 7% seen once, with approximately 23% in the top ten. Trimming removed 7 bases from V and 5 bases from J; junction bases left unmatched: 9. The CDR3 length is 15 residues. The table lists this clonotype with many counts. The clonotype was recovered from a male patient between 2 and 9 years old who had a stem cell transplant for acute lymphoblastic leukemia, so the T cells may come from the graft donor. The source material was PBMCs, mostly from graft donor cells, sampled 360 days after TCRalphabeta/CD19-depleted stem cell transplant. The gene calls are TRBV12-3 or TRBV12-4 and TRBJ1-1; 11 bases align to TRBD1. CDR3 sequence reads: CASKPGQGVWTEAFF. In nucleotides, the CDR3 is TGTGCCAGCAAACCGGGACAGGGGGTTTGGACTGAAGCTTTCTTT.